Listed below are T cell receptor beta chains from one sample, sequenced in a study of blood T cell repertoires in COVID-19. Generated by immunoSEQ multiplex PCR, the TCRdb table keeps only in-frame clones and is missing some. This sample has 300,000 to 400,000 clones; approximately 87% occur once, and the top ten carry 2.9%. The sample consisted of peripheral blood. Receptors originate from a woman in her thirties with COVID-19, enrolled during active disease. The CDR3 runs from the conserved cysteine through the conserved F or W. Each record gives: J gene, D gene, clone size, V gene, CDR3 DNA, CDR3 protein. The D gene is left open where the match is weak. A row's size may be missing; if present it is once, few, many or a size class.

>TRBJ2-5|TRBD1|NA|TRBV15
TGTGCCACCAGCAGACCGGACAGGGGCGCGGAGACCCAGTACTTC
CATSRPDRGAETQYF
>TRBJ1-1|NA|NA|TRBV6-5
TGTGCCACAATCGGGATCTTCGGGGTTTACGTTGAAGCTTTCTTT
CATIGIFGVYVEAFF
>TRBJ2-2|NA|NA|TRBV5-5
TGTGCCAGCAGCTTGGCTAGCCTGCACACCGGGGAGCTGTTTTTT
CASSLASLHTGELFF
>TRBJ1-6|NA|NA|TRBV5-4
TGTCGTTTCCGGGACACCTTTTCACCCCTCCACTTT
CRFRDTFSPLHF
>TRBJ2-2|NA|NA|TRBV6-6
TGTGCCAGCACCAGAGGGCTTTTATCCACCGGGGAGCTGTTTTTT
CASTRGLLSTGELFF
>TRBJ2-4|NA|once|TRBV28
TGTGCCAGCAGTTTGGAACAGGGAGGGCTAGCCAAAAACATTCAGTACTTC
CASSLEQGGLAKNIQYF
>TRBJ2-2|NA|NA|TRBV7-2
TGTGCCAGCAGCCGTACGGGGGTCACCGGGGAGCTGTTTTTT
CASSRTGVTGELFF
>TRBJ2-3|TRBD2|NA|TRBV6-1
TGTGCCAGCAGTGGGGGACTAGCGGTCAACACAGATACGCAGTATTTT
CASSGGLAVNTDTQYF
>TRBJ1-6|TRBD1|NA|TRBV18
TGTGCCAGCTCACCGGAAGGGACAGGGCAATCACCCCTCCACTTT
CASSPEGTGQSPLHF
>TRBJ2-2|NA|NA|TRBV9
TGTGCCAGCAGCGGAGGAGGCGGGGAGCTGTTTTTT
CASSGGGGELFF
>TRBJ2-1|NA|NA|TRBV7-2
TGTGCCAGCAGCTTAGCGTTGGCTAGCCGGCAGTTCTTC
CASSLALASRQFF
>TRBJ2-7|TRBD2|NA|TRBV6-5
TGTGCCAGCAGTTACGGGCTAGCGGTCTACGAGCAGTACTTC
CASSYGLAVYEQYF
>TRBJ2-5|TRBD2|NA|TRBV19
TGTGCCAGTAGTCCCCGACTAGCGGTGGAGACCCAGTACTTC
CASSPRLAVETQYF
>TRBJ2-7|TRBD2|NA|TRBV30
TGTGCCTGGAACCCCGGGACTACCGCCTACGAGCAGTACTTC
CAWNPGTTAYEQYF
>TRBJ2-5|TRBD1|NA|TRBV28
TGTGCCAGCAGTCCTCGGGACAGGGGGAGGGAGACCCAGTACTTC
CASSPRDRGRETQYF
>TRBJ2-1|TRBD1|many|TRBV15
TGTGCCACCAGCAGAGAGGGTATGGCACAGGGGCACAATGAGCAGTTCTTC
CATSREGMAQGHNEQFF
>TRBJ2-7|NA|NA|TRBV18
TGTGCCAGCTCACCACCGGCCACAGGGAGTCCCAACGAGCAGTACTTC
CASSPPATGSPNEQYF
>TRBJ2-7|NA|NA|TRBV29-1
TGCAGCGTTGCACAGGGAGATTACGAGCAGTACTTC
CSVAQGDYEQYF
>TRBJ1-5|NA|NA|TRBV28
TGTGCCAGCAGAATGGGGGGGGCAGGGCAGCCCCAGCATTTT
CASRMGGAGQPQHF
>TRBJ2-7|TRBD2|NA|TRBV7-9
TGTGCCAGCAGCGAAGAGACTAGCGGTTTCACCTACGAGCAGTACTTC
CASSEETSGFTYEQYF